This entry concerns a single T cell receptor (beta chain). The specificity of this receptor is unknown. Base quality data are lacking; no much larger clone is found one base away. The same CDR3 also results from other DNA sequences found in this sample. The sample belongs to a study of blood T cell repertoires in COVID-19 (dated by TCRdb to between 2020 and 2021). In the study overall: Collaborator samples came from the United States, Italy and Spain and covered acute and convalescent phases of COVID-19. The prospective study material was composed of cDNA or gDNA derived from T cells, B-cell-depleted T cells, or PBMCs. Subjects who had been exposed to COVID-19, were actively infected with it, or had recovered from it provided the deeply sampled blood TCRbeta repertoires that made up the dataset. The repertoires were released in a freely available public database meant as a resource for research on the immune response to SARS-CoV-2. The samples were drawn from two sources: the first 160 participants of the ongoing ImmuneRACE study, and 1,200 or so subjects contributed by 6 global collaborators. Sample metadata almost always included a de-identified subject ID, COVID-19 status, age in years and sex. Where available, HLA class I and class II types were taken from metadata supplied by the sample provider and were not determined by assay-based typing. Overall study results and their limits: The quantity of clinical and demographic metadata differed by source and by participant and was supplied without curation.

The immunoSEQ Assay, a bias-controlled multiplex PCR, was used to amplify TCRbeta CDR3 regions from genomic DNA. The published analysis was carried out like this. Within the assay, amplification of reference gene primers was used to estimate how many nucleated cells each sample contained. To quantify the absolute abundance of each unique TCRbeta CDR3 rearrangement, sequence reads were collapsed and filtered. For each sample, productive Simpson clonality was calculated as the square root of Simpson's diversity index over productive rearrangements. TCRdb re-hosts the immuneACCESS table, in-frame sequences only. Its copies lack some clones; in the studies checked, an unresolved V gene accounts for under half of them, and the cause for the rest is not known. Clonal size and the V and J genes are those of that table, whereas D and trimming came from the DNA. The sample profile shows roughly 32,000 clones; approximately 90% of them were found once. Nearly 10% of the sample is held by the ten biggest clonotypes.

Compared with germline, V lacks 2 bases and J lacks 4 bases; bases without a gene match: 1. The CDR3, cysteine through phenylalanine, is 14 amino acids long. Only the CDR3 DNA stays, 42 bases, in frame from base 1. CDR1 and CDR2 are read off the germline V gene (reference sequence) as MNHEY and SMNVEV. Each collaborating institution followed its own protocols to collect whole blood in K2EDTA tubes. Collaborator samples were shipped for TCRbeta analysis as frozen whole blood, isolated PBMCs, or DNA extracted from either sample type. Sample: peripheral blood. The V gene is TRBV27 and the J gene is TRBJ1-2, with 10 central nucleotides matching TRBD1. The receptor's source is a human donor with active COVID-19. The donor label of this sample is uncertain. The CDR3: CASSLGTGAYGYTF. The DNA sequence is as follows: TGTGCCAGCAGTTTAGGGACAGGGGCCTATGGCTACACCTTC.